These T cell receptor beta chains were read from a single sample in a study of beta chain features in type 1 diabetes. Assay: immunoSEQ multiplex PCR; the TCRdb copy retains only in-frame clones and omits some. Here the sample spans roughly 250,000 clones, roughly 21% being singletons. Input material: naive CD4+ T cells from blood. These receptor sequences come from a woman between 35 and 50 years old with type 1 diabetes. CDR3s include the opening cysteine and the closing phenylalanine or tryptophan. D genes are given only for firm matches. The listing skips clone size in some rows; elsewhere it reads once, few, many or a size class.

CDR3 protein,CDR3 DNA,clone size,J gene,V gene,D gene
CATRGGQETQYF,TGTGCCACCCGAGGGGGCCAAGAGACCCAGTACTTC,-,TRBJ2-5,TRBV27,-
CASSQELTSGPTYNEQFF,TGCGCCAGCAGCCAAGAGCTGACTAGCGGACCTACCTACAATGAGCAGTTCTTC,few,TRBJ2-1,TRBV4-1,TRBD2
CASSRGQGNQPQHF,TGTGCCAGCTCACGGGGACAGGGGAATCAGCCCCAGCATTTT,-,TRBJ1-5,TRBV18,TRBD1
CASSGQGASDEQFF,TGTGCCAGTAGTGGACAGGGGGCGTCGGATGAGCAGTTCTTC,-,TRBJ2-1,TRBV19,TRBD1
CASSPGTANTGELFF,TGTGCCAGCAGTCCCGGGACAGCTAACACCGGGGAGCTGTTTTTT,few,TRBJ2-2,TRBV7-6,TRBD1
CASRNRDRVTDTQYF,TGTGCCAGCAGAAACCGGGACAGGGTCACAGATACGCAGTATTTT,few,TRBJ2-3,TRBV11-1,TRBD1
CASSLQGLKDQPQHF,TGCGCCAGCAGCTTGCAAGGACTTAAGGATCAGCCCCAGCATTTT,-,TRBJ1-5,TRBV5-1,-
CASSPFVGSGETQYF,TGCGCCAGCAGCCCCTTTGTGGGGAGCGGCGAGACCCAGTACTTC,-,TRBJ2-5,TRBV4-1,-
CASSLPVRGAEAFF,TGTGCCAGCAGTTTACCCGTCCGAGGCGCTGAAGCTTTCTTT,-,TRBJ1-1,TRBV27,-
CASSRANRAPLETEAFF,TGCGCCAGCAGCAGAGCTAACAGGGCGCCACTGGAAACTGAAGCTTTCTTT,-,TRBJ1-1,TRBV5-1,-
CASSLGGEGAGSIQYF,TGTGCCAGCAGCTTGGGAGGAGAAGGGGCAGGCAGCATTCAGTACTTC,-,TRBJ2-4,TRBV7-9,-
CASSWREIDEQFF,TGCGCCAGCAGCTGGCGGGAGATAGATGAGCAGTTCTTC,-,TRBJ2-1,TRBV5-1,TRBD2
CASSYRGKGGEQFF,TGTGCCAGCAGTTATCGGGGCAAGGGAGGTGAGCAGTTCTTC,few,TRBJ2-1,TRBV28,-
CAISVGGRAWETQYF,TGTGCCATCAGTGTCGGGGGTAGGGCTTGGGAGACCCAGTACTTC,-,TRBJ2-5,TRBV10-3,-
CASSYLGQGAHEQYF,TGTGCCAGCAGTTACCTTGGACAGGGTGCCCACGAGCAGTACTTC,-,TRBJ2-7,TRBV6-5,TRBD1
CASSPWTGEETQYF,TGTGCCAGCAGCCCCTGGACAGGGGAAGAGACCCAGTACTTC,-,TRBJ2-5,TRBV7-9,TRBD1